A single sample gave rise to the 10 T cell receptor beta chains below, sequenced in a study of cytomegalovirus exposure and HLA in healthy donors. Amplification used 60 Vbeta primers and 13 Jbeta primers. Libraries were prepared by immunoSEQ multiplex PCR; TCRdb keeps only in-frame clonotypes and omits some of them. The sample lists under 200,000 clones, around 80% occurring once. The sequenced sample consisted of PBMCs. Receptor source: a man aged 18 to 35 in good health and CMV-seronegative.

The V call is TRBV6-1, the J call TRBJ2-7; 14 bases are a match to TRBD2. CDR1 is MNHNS and CDR2 is SASEGT in the germline V gene. The CDR3 is 20 amino acids. Germline trimming cut 0 bases from V and 4 bases from J; bases unmatched to any gene: 14. The CDR3 DNA reads TGTGCCAGCAGTGAAGCAATACCGGGACTAGCGGGAGAGGATTTGTACGAGCAGTACTTC. This translates into CASSEAIPGLAGEDLYEQYF.

The rearrangement joins TRBV9 to TRBJ1-1; perhaps TRBD1 as D (6 bases). V dropped 4 bases and J dropped 1 base, with 17 bases sitting between them. The CDR3 is 16 residues long. CDR1 is SGDLS and CDR2 is YYNGEE in the germline V gene. The CDR3 DNA is TGTGCCAGCAGCCCTCAGGGGAGGGAGGGGAACACTGAAGCTTTCTTT. Amino acid sequence: CASSPQGREGNTEAFF.

The rearrangement joins TRBV9 to TRBJ2-2, with 12 bases aligning to TRBD2. V lost 4 bases to trimming and J lost 6 bases; unmatched junction nucleotides: 16. From germline, CDR1 is SGDLS and CDR2 YYNGEE. The CDR3 consists of 19 residues. The CDR3: CASSPRPGTSGRLPGELFF. Here the CDR3 DNA reads TGTGCCAGCAGCCCCCGGCCAGGGACTAGCGGGCGATTACCCGGGGAGCTGTTTTTT.

This sequence joins TRBV27 and TRBJ1-5; 7 nucleotides match TRBD1. The ends lost 4 bases at V and 6 bases at J; junction bases unmatched: 3. The CDR3 sequence is 13 residues long. Germline V gene data show CDR1 as MNHEY and CDR2 as SMNVEV (reference sequence). The CDR3 DNA follows: TGTGCCAGCAGTTCGACAGGGCTTCAGCCCCAGCATTTT. This gives the protein CASSSTGLQPQHF.

The chain joins TRBV4-1 to TRBJ2-5; 11 nucleotides agree with TRBD2. Germline CDR1 and CDR2: MGHRA and YSYEKL. The CDR3 covers 16 residues. V dropped 1 base and J dropped 7; count of bases not matched to a gene: 8. Here the CDR3 reads CASSQVLAGAGGTQYF. DNA of the CDR3: TGCGCCAGCAGCCAAGTACTAGCGGGGGCTGGGGGGACCCAGTACTTC.

V usage is TRBV29-1 and J usage is TRBJ1-2; no definite D call. Trimming took 7 bases from V and 7 from J, leaving 19 bases between them. Per germline, CDR1 SQVTM and CDR2 ANQGSEA. This CDR3 contains 13 residues. As DNA, the CDR3 is TGCAGCGACCTTCGACGATCGGGAGGTGGCTACACCTTC. Protein: CSDLRRSGGGYTF.

The V and J genes are TRBV9 and TRBJ2-5, with TRBD2 matching over 9 bases. V lost 4 bases, J lost 8 bases, and 9 bases stayed unmatched. The CDR3 has 14 residues. The germline CDR1 and CDR2 sequences are SGDLS and YYNGEE. This CDR3 is CASSRAGGAGTQYF. The CDR3 region has the DNA TGTGCCAGCAGCCGAGCGGGAGGTGCCGGTACCCAGTACTTC.

The count of this clone is one. The gene calls are TRBV5-6 and TRBJ1-3; D gene unclear. The CDR3 has 13 amino acids. V was shortened by 2 bases and J by 0 bases, with 3 bases between the two germline ends. The germline CDR1 and CDR2 sequences are SGHDT and YYEEEE. Here the CDR3 DNA reads TGTGCCAGCAGCTTTCTCTCTGGAAACACCATATATTTT. Protein product: CASSFLSGNTIYF.

The chain employs TRBV5-1 and TRBJ2-2, with D tentatively TRBD1 (7 bases). The germline V gene has CDR1 SGHRS and CDR2 YFSETQ. The CDR3 runs to 18 residues. Deletions cut 4 bases from V and 1 base from J, with 20 bases between. The DNA for the CDR3 is TGCGCCAGCAGCCCTACCCAGGGGGGTGGGGAGAACACCGGGGAGCTGTTTTTT. It codes for CASSPTQGGGENTGELFF.

The chain couples TRBV5-5 to TRBJ1-1, with 11 bases identical to TRBD1. The CDR3 is 16 residues long. Unmatched junction bases numbered 10, after V lost 4 bases and J lost 5 bases. Germline CDR1 reads SGHKS; CDR2 reads YYEKEE (reference sequence). CDR3 region: CASSPIGQGAWTEAFF. CDR3 bases: TGTGCCAGCAGCCCCATCGGACAGGGGGCATGGACTGAAGCTTTCTTT.